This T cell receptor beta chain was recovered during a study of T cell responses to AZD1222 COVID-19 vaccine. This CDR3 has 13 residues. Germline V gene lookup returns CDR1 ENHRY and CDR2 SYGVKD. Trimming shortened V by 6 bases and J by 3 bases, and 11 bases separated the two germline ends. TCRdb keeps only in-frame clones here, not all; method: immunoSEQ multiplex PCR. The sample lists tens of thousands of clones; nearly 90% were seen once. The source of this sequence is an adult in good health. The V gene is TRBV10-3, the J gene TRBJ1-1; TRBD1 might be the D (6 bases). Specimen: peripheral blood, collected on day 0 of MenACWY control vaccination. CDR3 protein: CAIRYREDTEAFF. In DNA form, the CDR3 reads TGTGCCATCAGGTACAGGGAGGACACTGAAGCTTTCTTT.